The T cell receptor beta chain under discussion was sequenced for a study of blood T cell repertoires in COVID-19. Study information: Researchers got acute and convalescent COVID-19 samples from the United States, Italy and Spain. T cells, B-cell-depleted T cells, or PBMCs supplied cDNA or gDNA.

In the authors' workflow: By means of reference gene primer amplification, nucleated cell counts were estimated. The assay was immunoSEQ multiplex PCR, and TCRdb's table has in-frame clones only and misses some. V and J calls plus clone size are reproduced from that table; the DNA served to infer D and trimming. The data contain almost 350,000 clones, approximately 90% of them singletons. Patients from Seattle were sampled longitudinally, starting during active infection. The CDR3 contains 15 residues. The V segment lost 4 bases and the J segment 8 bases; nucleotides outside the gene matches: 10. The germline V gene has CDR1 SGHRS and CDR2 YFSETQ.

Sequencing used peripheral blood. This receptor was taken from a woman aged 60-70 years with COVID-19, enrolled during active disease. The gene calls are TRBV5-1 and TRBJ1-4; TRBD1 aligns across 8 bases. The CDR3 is CASSASGGSGEKLFF. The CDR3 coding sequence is TGCGCCAGCAGCGCATCAGGGGGCTCGGGAGAAAAACTGTTTTTT.